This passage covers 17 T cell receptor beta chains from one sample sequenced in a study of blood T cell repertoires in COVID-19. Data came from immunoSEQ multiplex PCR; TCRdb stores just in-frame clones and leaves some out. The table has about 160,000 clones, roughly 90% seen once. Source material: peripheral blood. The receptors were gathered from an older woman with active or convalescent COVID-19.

DNA for the CDR3: TGCGCCAGCAGCCAAGACAGGACAGGGGTGAGCTTAGCCAAAAACATTCAGTACTTC. It codes for CASSQDRTGVSLAKNIQYF. The rearrangement uses TRBV4-3 and TRBJ2-4, with TRBD1 matching 9 bases. J gave up 0 bases and V 0 bases, and 9 bases lay outside the gene matches. This CDR3 is built from 19 residues. Per the germline V gene, CDR1 is LGHNA and CDR2 is YSLEER.

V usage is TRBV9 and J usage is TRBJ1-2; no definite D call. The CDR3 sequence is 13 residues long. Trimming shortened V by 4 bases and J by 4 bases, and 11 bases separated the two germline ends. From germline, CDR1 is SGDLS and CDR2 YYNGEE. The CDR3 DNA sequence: TGTGCCAGCAGCCCCGGGAGTGGCTATGGCTACACCTTC. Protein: CASSPGSGYGYTF.

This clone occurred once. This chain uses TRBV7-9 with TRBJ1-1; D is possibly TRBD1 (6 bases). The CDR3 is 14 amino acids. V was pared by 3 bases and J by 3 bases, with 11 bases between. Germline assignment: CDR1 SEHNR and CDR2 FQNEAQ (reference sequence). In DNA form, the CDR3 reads TGTGCCAGCAGCTTGATGGGGGCGGACACTGAAGCTTTCTTT. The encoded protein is CASSLMGADTEAFF.

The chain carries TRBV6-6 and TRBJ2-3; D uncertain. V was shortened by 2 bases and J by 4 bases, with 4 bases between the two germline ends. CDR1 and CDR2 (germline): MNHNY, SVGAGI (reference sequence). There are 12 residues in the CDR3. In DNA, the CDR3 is TGTGCCAGCAGTTACGAGGCAGATACGCAGTATTTT. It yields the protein CASSYEADTQYF.

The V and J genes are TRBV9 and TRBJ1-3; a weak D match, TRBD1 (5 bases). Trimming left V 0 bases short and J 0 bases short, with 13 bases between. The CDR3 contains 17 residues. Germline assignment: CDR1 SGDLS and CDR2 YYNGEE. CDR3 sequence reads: CASSVATGAHSGNTIYF. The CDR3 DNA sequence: TGTGCCAGCAGCGTAGCTACTGGGGCCCACTCTGGAAACACCATATATTTT.

CDR3 sequence reads: CASSEPQQGTGELFF. DNA for the CDR3: TGCGCCAGCAGTGAGCCCCAACAGGGTACCGGGGAGCTGTTTTTT. V and J are TRBV10-2 and TRBJ2-2; tentatively, D is TRBD1 (6 bases). V lost 2 bases to trimming and J lost 5 bases, with 12 bases between them. This CDR3 is built from 15 residues. Per the germline V gene, CDR1 is WSHSY and CDR2 is SAAADI.

The CDR3 protein is CASSPGGGQGYGYTF. CDR3 nucleotides: TGCGCCAGCAGCCCAGGGGGAGGACAGGGTTATGGCTACACCTTC. The rearrangement uses TRBV4-3 and TRBJ1-2, with 8 bases lining up with TRBD1. The ends lost 4 bases at V and 5 bases at J; junction bases unmatched: 9. Germline loops: CDR1 LGHNA, CDR2 YSLEER. The CDR3 runs to 15 residues.

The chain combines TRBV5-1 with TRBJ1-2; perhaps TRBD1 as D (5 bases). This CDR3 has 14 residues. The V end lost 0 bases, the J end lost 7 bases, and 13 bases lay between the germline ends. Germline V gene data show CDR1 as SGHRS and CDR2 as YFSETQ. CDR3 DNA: TGCGCCAGCAGCTTGGAGGTCCGGGGGATTGGCTACACCTTC. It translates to CASSLEVRGIGYTF.

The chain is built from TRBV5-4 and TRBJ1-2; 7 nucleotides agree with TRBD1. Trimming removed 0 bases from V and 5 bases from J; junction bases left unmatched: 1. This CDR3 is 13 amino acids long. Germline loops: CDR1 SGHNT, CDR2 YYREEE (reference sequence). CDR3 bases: TGTGCCAGCAGCTTGGTCAGGGGGTATGGCTACACCTTC. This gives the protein CASSLVRGYGYTF.

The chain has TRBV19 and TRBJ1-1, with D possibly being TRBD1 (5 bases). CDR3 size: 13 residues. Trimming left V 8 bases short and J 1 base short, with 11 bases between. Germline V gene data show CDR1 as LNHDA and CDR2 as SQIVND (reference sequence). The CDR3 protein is CASRDWQNTEAFF. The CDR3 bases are TGTGCCAGTCGGGACTGGCAGAACACTGAAGCTTTCTTT.

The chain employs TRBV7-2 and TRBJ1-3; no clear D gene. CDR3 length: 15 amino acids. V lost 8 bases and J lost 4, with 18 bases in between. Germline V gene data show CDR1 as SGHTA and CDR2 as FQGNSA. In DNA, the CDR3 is TGTGCCAGCGCCTTGGGTTCGGGGAACGGAAACACCATATATTTT. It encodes CASALGSGNGNTIYF.

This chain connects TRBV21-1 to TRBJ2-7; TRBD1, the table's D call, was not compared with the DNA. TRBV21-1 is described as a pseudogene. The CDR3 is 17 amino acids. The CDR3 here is CASSKAETRTEIYEQYF. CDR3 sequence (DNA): TGTGCCAGCAGCAAAGCGGAGACCCGGACAGAGATTTACGAGCAGTACTTC.

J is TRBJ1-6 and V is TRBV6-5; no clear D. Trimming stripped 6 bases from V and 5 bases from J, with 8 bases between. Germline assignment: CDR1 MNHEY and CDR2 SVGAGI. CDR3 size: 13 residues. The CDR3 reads CASRREDNSPLHF. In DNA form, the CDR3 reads TGTGCCAGCAGAAGGGAGGATAATTCACCCCTCCACTTT.

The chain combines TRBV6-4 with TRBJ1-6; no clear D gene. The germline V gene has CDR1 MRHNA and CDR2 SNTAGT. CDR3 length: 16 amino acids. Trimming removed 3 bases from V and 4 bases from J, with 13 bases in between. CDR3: CASSEEGTSYNSPLHF. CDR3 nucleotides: TGTGCCAGCAGTGAAGAGGGTACAAGTTATAATTCACCCCTCCACTTT.

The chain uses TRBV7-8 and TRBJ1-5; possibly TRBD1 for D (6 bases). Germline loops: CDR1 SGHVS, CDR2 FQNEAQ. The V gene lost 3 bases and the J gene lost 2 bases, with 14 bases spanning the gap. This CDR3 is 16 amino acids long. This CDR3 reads CASSFQGTSGNQPQHF. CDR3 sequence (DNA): TGTGCCAGCAGCTTTCAGGGGACCTCGGGCAATCAGCCCCAGCATTTT.

CDR3: CASSQGFIEKLFF. The CDR3 DNA reads TGTGCCAGCAGCCAAGGTTTTATAGAAAAACTGTTTTTT. This chain links TRBV14 with TRBJ1-4; no clear D. Between the trimmed V and J ends, which lost 1 base and 8 bases, there was a span of 8 bases. Germline assignment: CDR1 SGHDN and CDR2 FVKESK. CDR3 size: 13 residues. The full variable domain, in which reference TRBV14 and TRBJ1-4 provide the parts outside the CDR3, is EAGVTQFPSHSVIEKGQTVTLRCDPISGHDNLYWYRRVMGKEIKFLLHFVKESKQDESGMPNNRFLAERTGGTYSTLKVQPAELEDSGVYFCASSQGFIEKLFFGSGTQLSVL.

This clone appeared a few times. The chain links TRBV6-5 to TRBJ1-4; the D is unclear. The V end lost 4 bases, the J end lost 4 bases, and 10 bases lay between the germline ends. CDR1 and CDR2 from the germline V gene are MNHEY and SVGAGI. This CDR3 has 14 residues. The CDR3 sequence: CASSSGRHNEKLFF. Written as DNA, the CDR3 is TGTGCCAGCAGTTCGGGGAGACATAATGAAAAACTGTTTTTT.